One sample yielded the 5 T cell receptor beta chains listed below, sequenced in a study of technical replicates of blood from a few donors. Some clones are missing from TCRdb's copy, which holds only in-frame ones; the method was immunoSEQ multiplex PCR. The data contain approximately 100,000 clones, nearly 96% of them seen just once; the ten biggest clones take up approximately 0.2%. The sample comprised T cells isolated from PBMCs. These receptors came from a human donor in good health.

On this clone: The same CDR3 arises from other DNA sequences in this sample as well. The J gene is TRBJ1-2, the V gene TRBV7-6; 9 bases are shared with TRBD1. V was pared by 5 bases and J by 6 bases, with 10 bases of the junction left unmatched. This CDR3 contains 15 residues. CDR1 and CDR2 (germline): SGHVS, FNYEAQ. DNA of the CDR3: TGTGCCAGCAGCGCCGAACAGGGGGCGGGCAATGGCTACACCTTC. Protein product: CASSAEQGAGNGYTF.

The chain links TRBV18 to TRBJ2-7; TRBD1 agrees at 9 bases. The CDR3 has 14 amino acids. After removal of 4 bases from V and 1 base from J, the junction contained 2 bases not matched to a gene. Germline values: CDR1 KGHSH, CDR2 LQKENI. CDR3 residues: CASSRQGDSYEQYF. The CDR3 coding sequence is TGTGCCAGCTCACGACAGGGGGATTCCTACGAGCAGTACTTC.

The V gene is TRBV27, the J gene TRBJ1-2, with 8 bases fitting TRBD1. The CDR3 extends over 14 amino acids. The germline V gene encodes CDR1 MNHEY and CDR2 SMNVEV (reference sequence). With V trimmed by 10 bases and J by 7 bases, 14 bases remained unmatched. In DNA form, the CDR3 reads TGTGCCACCATAATGGACAGGGAGACGCTTGGCTACACCTTC. Its protein product is CATIMDRETLGYTF.

This clone showed up just once. The chain uses TRBV27 and TRBJ2-2, with 7 bases identical to TRBD2. CDR3 length: 15 amino acids. The ends lost 4 bases at V and 3 bases at J; junction bases unmatched: 5. Germline CDR1 MNHEY, CDR2 SMNVEV (reference sequence). CDR3 in DNA: TGTGCCAGCAGTTCCGGCGGGAGCGACACCGGGGAGCTGTTTTTT. Protein product: CASSSGGSDTGELFF.

This rearrangement joins TRBV5-1 to TRBJ2-3, with 9 bases that match TRBD2. The CDR3 length is 16 residues. Germline-derived CDR1 and CDR2 are SGHRS and YFSETQ. After removal of 6 bases from V and 2 bases from J, the junction contained 10 bases not matched to a gene. The CDR3 spells CASKAGGPLYTDTQYF. CDR3 in DNA: TGCGCCAGCAAGGCGGGAGGGCCCTTGTACACAGATACGCAGTATTTT.